These 22 T cell receptor beta chains were all obtained from the same sample, sequenced in a study of cytotoxic CD8 clonotypes in ibrutinib-treated CLL. Only in-frame clones appear in the TCRdb table, and some are missing; sequencing was by immunoSEQ multiplex PCR. This table holds 30,000 or so clones, roughly 60% found once. The specimen was PBMCs, collected before ibrutinib treatment. Receptor source: a human donor with chronic lymphocytic leukemia.

The rearrangement links TRBV9 to TRBJ2-1; 11 positions match TRBD2. V was pared by 1 base and J by 8 bases, with 8 bases of the junction left unmatched. Germline assignment: CDR1 SGDLS and CDR2 YYNGEE. The CDR3 consists of 16 residues. CDR3 sequence: CASSVNGSGRADEQFF. CDR3 sequence (DNA): TGTGCCAGCAGCGTAAACGGTAGCGGGAGGGCCGATGAGCAGTTCTTC.

The rearrangement joins TRBV18 to TRBJ1-2, with unresolved D. Per germline, CDR1 KGHSH and CDR2 LQKENI. The CDR3 consists of 13 residues. V was pared by 2 bases and J by 6 bases, with 10 bases between. CDR3 protein: CASSPKGVDGYTF. The CDR3 DNA follows: TGTGCCAGCTCACCAAAAGGTGTGGATGGCTACACCTTC.

This clone showed up just a few times. The rearrangement links TRBV6-6 to TRBJ1-5, with TRBD1 as a possible D gene (6 bases). The CDR3 consists of 11 residues. V was shortened by 7 bases and J by 5 bases, with 6 bases between the two germline ends. The germline V gene encodes CDR1 MNHNY and CDR2 SVGAGI (reference sequence). CDR3 region: CASKGDQPQHF. CDR3 DNA: TGTGCCAGCAAGGGGGATCAGCCCCAGCATTTT.

The chain is built from TRBV20-1 and TRBJ2-1; D might be TRBD2 (6 bases). Trimming cost V 5 bases and J 6 bases, with 8 bases left between them. Germline assignment: CDR1 DFQATT and CDR2 SNEGSKA (reference sequence). The CDR3 loop spans 11 amino acids. CDR3 sequence reads: CSAGGFNEQFF. CDR3 in DNA: TGCAGTGCTGGGGGGTTCAATGAGCAGTTCTTC.

There are a few counts of this clone. Other DNA sequences in this sample translate to the same CDR3. This chain uses TRBV5-4 with TRBJ2-7; TRBD2 matches at 7 bases. Germline trimming cut 4 bases from V and 5 bases from J; bases unmatched to any gene: 6. CDR1 and CDR2 (germline): SGHNT, YYREEE (reference sequence). The CDR3 runs 13 residues. The CDR3 loop reads CASSGGGPHEQYF. DNA for the CDR3: TGTGCCAGCAGCGGGGGGGGTCCCCACGAGCAGTACTTC.

This chain links TRBV11-2 with TRBJ2-7; tentatively, D is TRBD1 or TRBD2 (5 bases each). CDR3 size: 15 residues. From germline, CDR1 is SGHAT and CDR2 FQNNGV. The V end was cut by 5 bases, the J end by 2 bases, with 16 bases between. CDR3 nucleotides: TGTGCCAGCAGCGTAACGAGGGGATCCCCCTACGAGCAGTACTTC. This encodes CASSVTRGSPYEQYF.

V and J are TRBV11-2 and TRBJ2-7; 15 nucleotides agree with TRBD2. The V and J ends lost 5 bases and 7 bases, in that order; junction bases with no gene match: 9. Germline V gene sequence: CDR1 SGHAT, CDR2 FQNNGV. The CDR3 consists of 16 residues. CDR3 amino acids: CASSIGLAGGSGEQYF. CDR3 coding DNA: TGTGCCAGCAGCATCGGACTAGCGGGAGGGTCGGGGGAGCAGTACTTC.

This sequence joins TRBV7-9 and TRBJ1-1; 11 bases map to TRBD1. This CDR3 comprises 15 residues. Germline lookup yields CDR1 SEHNR and CDR2 FQNEAQ (reference sequence). V lost 1 base, J lost 6 bases, and 4 bases stayed unmatched. The CDR3 DNA sequence: TGTGCCAGCAGCTTAGTTCCGGGACAGGGGGCTGAAGCTTTCTTT. As protein: CASSLVPGQGAEAFF. Complete variable domain (other parts from reference TRBV7-9 and TRBJ1-1): DTGVSQNPRHKITKRGQNVTFRCDPISEHNRLYWYRQTLGQGPEFLTYFQNEAQLEKSRLLSDRFSAERPKGSFSTLEIQRTEQGDSAMYLCASSLVPGQGAEAFFGQGTRLTVV.

The chain employs TRBV6-1 and TRBJ2-7, with 7 bases that match TRBD2. The V and J ends lost 8 bases and 5 bases, in that order; junction bases with no gene match: 12. There are 14 residues in the CDR3. The germline gives CDR1 MNHNS, CDR2 SASEGT. The chain's CDR3 is CASRSGGTSDEQYF. For the CDR3, the DNA is TGTGCCAGCCGCTCGGGGGGAACTAGCGACGAGCAGTACTTC.

The V gene is TRBV4-1, the J gene TRBJ2-1; D gene unclear. Trimming left V 0 bases short and J 6 bases short, with 9 bases between. This CDR3 contains 14 residues. Germline V gives CDR1 MGHRA, CDR2 YSYEKL. DNA of the CDR3: TGCGCCAGCAGCCAAGATAGAATGTTCAATGAGCAGTTCTTC. Encoded protein: CASSQDRMFNEQFF.

The V call is TRBV10-1, the J call TRBJ1-2, with D perhaps matching TRBD1 (5 bases). Trimming shortened V by 7 bases and J by 2 bases, and 11 bases separated the two germline ends. The V gene's germline CDR1 is WNHNN and CDR2 SYGVQD (reference sequence). There are 13 residues in the CDR3. CDR3 loop: CASIAGCNYGYTF. In DNA, the CDR3 is TGCGCCAGCATCGCAGGGTGCAACTATGGCTACACCTTC.

V usage is TRBV4-1 and J usage is TRBJ2-4, with D unclear. Deletions cut 3 bases from V and 3 bases from J, with 12 bases between. Per the germline V gene, CDR1 is MGHRA and CDR2 is YSYEKL. The CDR3 is 15 residues long. The CDR3 spells CASSHGRSLKNIQYF. The CDR3 nucleotides read TGCGCCAGCAGCCATGGTCGCAGTCTCAAAAACATTCAGTACTTC.

The CDR3 reads CASSQGSSYEQYF. CDR3 in DNA: TGTGCCAGCAGCCAAGGAAGTAGTTACGAGCAGTACTTC. The chain recombines TRBV14 with TRBJ2-7; D unresolved. Per the germline V gene, CDR1 is SGHDN and CDR2 is FVKESK. CDR3 length: 13 amino acids. V gave up 1 base and J gave up 4 bases, with 8 bases separating them.

The V call is TRBV28, the J call TRBJ2-7, with TRBD1 identical over 7 bases. J was trimmed by 4 bases and V by 4 bases; bases with no gene match: 13. This CDR3 is built from 16 residues. Germline CDR1 and CDR2: MDHEN and SYDVKM. The DNA of the CDR3 is TGTGCCAGCAGTTCTCGGGACAGCATTAAGTTTTACGAGCAGTACTTC. It translates to CASSSRDSIKFYEQYF.

This rearrangement joins TRBV19 to TRBJ1-1; D gene uncertain. The CDR3 spans 13 residues. The ends were cut back, 2 bases at V and 0 bases at J, with 4 bases in the middle. Germline V lookup: CDR1 LNHDA, CDR2 SQIVND (reference sequence). The CDR3 coding sequence is TGTGCCAGTAGTATATCGCTGAACACTGAAGCTTTCTTT. This codes for CASSISLNTEAFF. Full variable domain (rest looked up from reference TRBV19 and TRBJ1-1): DGGITQSPKYLFRKEGQNVTLSCEQNLNHDAMYWYRQDPGQGLRLIYYSQIVNDFQKGDIAEGYSVSREKKESFPLTVTSAQKNPTAFYLCASSISLNTEAFFGQGTRLTVV.

This chain connects TRBV27 to TRBJ1-5; D remains ambiguous. Trimming removed 0 bases from V and 5 bases from J, with 8 bases in between. CDR1 and CDR2 (germline): MNHEY, SMNVEV (reference sequence). There are 14 residues in the CDR3. The CDR3 here is CASSLSSNYQPQHF. CDR3 bases: TGTGCCAGCAGTTTATCTTCAAATTATCAGCCCCAGCATTTT.

This clone came up once. This sequence joins TRBV7-9 and TRBJ2-5, with D possibly matching TRBD2 (6 bases). This CDR3 has 15 amino acids. The germline V gene encodes CDR1 SEHNR and CDR2 FQNEAQ (reference sequence). V dropped 1 base and J dropped 5 bases, with 14 bases sitting between them. The CDR3 region has the DNA TGTGCCAGCAGCTTAGGCGGGACCCTTACTGAGACCCAGTACTTC. This sequence encodes CASSLGGTLTETQYF.

The chain combines TRBV4-1 with TRBJ2-5; D is possibly TRBD1 (5 bases). Deletions cut 5 bases from V and 5 bases from J, with 12 bases between. Per germline, CDR1 MGHRA and CDR2 YSYEKL. The CDR3 is 13 amino acids. The CDR3 region is CASSYRQEETQYF. For the CDR3, the DNA is TGCGCCAGCAGCTACAGGCAGGAGGAGACCCAGTACTTC.

The rearrangement links TRBV5-4 to TRBJ2-7; TRBD1 agrees at 12 bases. The V segment lost 4 bases and the J segment 6 bases; nucleotides outside the gene matches: 11. The CDR3 loop spans 16 amino acids. Germline loops: CDR1 SGHNT, CDR2 YYREEE (reference sequence). The CDR3 loop is CASSRSAGQGAVEQYF. The CDR3 bases are TGTGCCAGCAGCCGGTCGGCGGGACAGGGGGCAGTCGAGCAGTACTTC.

The chain links TRBV18 to TRBJ1-2; D remains unclear. The CDR3 has 14 residues. Germline assignment: CDR1 KGHSH and CDR2 LQKENI. Trimming took off 0 bases at V and 2 bases at J, with 7 bases between the two ends. The CDR3 DNA is TGTGCCAGCTCACCACCCGGAGGGAACTATGGCTACACCTTC. Translated, it gives CASSPPGGNYGYTF.

This clone was seen a few times. V gene TRBV29-1 combines with J gene TRBJ1-1; D gene uncertain. The CDR3 sequence is 12 residues long. Germline CDR1 reads SQVTM; CDR2 reads ANQGSEA. V gave up 5 bases and J gave up 0 bases, with 7 bases separating them. The CDR3 coding sequence is TGCAGCGTTTGGGATATGAACACTGAAGCTTTCTTT. Protein: CSVWDMNTEAFF.

The chain couples TRBV6-1 to TRBJ2-2; 9 nucleotides line up with TRBD1. The V and J ends lost 6 bases and 5 bases, in that order; junction bases with no gene match: 1. Germline V gene lookup returns CDR1 MNHNS and CDR2 SASEGT. The CDR3 runs 13 residues. CDR3 protein: CASRGQGTGELFF. The CDR3 DNA is TGTGCCAGCAGAGGACAGGGGACCGGGGAGCTGTTTTTT.